A selection of T cell receptor beta chains follows, all from one sample in a study of CD8+ T cells in alopecia areata. TCRdb's table, derived via immunoSEQ multiplex PCR, lists solely in-frame clones and lacks some. The sample includes about 290,000 clones, nearly 60% seen only once; the top ten take about 1.8%. The sequences come from CD4+ T cells sorted from blood, collected at week 24, from a patient treated with tofacitinib. Receptors were obtained from a human donor with alopecia areata. Each CDR3 is given with its conserved first and last residue. Each record gives: D gene, J gene, clone size, V gene, CDR3 protein, CDR3 DNA. A D gene is named only where the DNA matches it firmly. Rows may omit the clone size; those that give it use once, few, many or a size class.

D: TRBD1; J: TRBJ2-7; size: few; V: TRBV6-5; CDR3: CASSYYLTGGGYEQYF; DNA: TGTGCCAGCAGTTACTATCTAACAGGGGGCGGCTACGAGCAGTACTTC
D: -; J: TRBJ2-1; size: few; V: TRBV2; CDR3: CATSLYNEQFF; DNA: TGTGCCACCTCACTTTACAATGAGCAGTTCTTC
D: -; J: TRBJ2-2; size: -; V: TRBV15; CDR3: CATSRDLVESGELFF; DNA: TGTGCCACCAGCAGAGATCTGGTAGAGTCCGGGGAGCTGTTTTTT
D: TRBD2; J: TRBJ2-2; size: -; V: TRBV2; CDR3: CASSPLSGATGELFF; DNA: TGTGCCAGCAGTCCTCTTAGCGGGGCCACCGGGGAGCTGTTTTTT
D: -; J: TRBJ1-2; size: -; V: TRBV28; CDR3: CASAGNNYGYTF; DNA: TGTGCCAGCGCAGGGAACAACTATGGCTACACCTTC
D: -; J: TRBJ2-7; size: -; V: TRBV28; CDR3: CASSLPTTGLFSYEQYF; DNA: TGTGCCAGCAGTTTGCCAACCACGGGGCTTTTCTCCTACGAGCAGTACTTC
D: -; J: TRBJ1-1; size: once; V: TRBV7-9; CDR3: CASSLGMNTEAFF; DNA: TGTGCCAGCAGCTTAGGAATGAACACTGAAGCTTTCTTT
D: -; J: TRBJ1-2; size: -; V: TRBV2; CDR3: CATATGVDYGYTF; DNA: TGTGCCACCGCGACAGGAGTTGACTATGGCTACACCTTC
D: -; J: TRBJ1-2; size: -; V: TRBV2; CDR3: CASSGPSTHGYTF; DNA: TGTGCCAGCAGTGGACCCTCTACTCATGGCTACACCTTC
D: -; J: TRBJ2-2; size: -; V: TRBV9; CDR3: CASSANKEANTGELFF; DNA: TGTGCCAGCAGCGCGAACAAGGAAGCGAACACCGGGGAGCTGTTTTTT
D: -; J: TRBJ2-5; size: few; V: TRBV5-4; CDR3: CASSSPGIGLKETQYF; DNA: TGTGCCAGCAGCTCCCCGGGGATCGGACTAAAAGAGACCCAGTACTTC
D: TRBD1; J: TRBJ2-7; size: -; V: TRBV29-1; CDR3: CSVDFLGTGVLYEQYF; DNA: TGCAGCGTTGATTTCCTTGGGACAGGGGTCCTCTACGAGCAGTACTTC
D: -; J: TRBJ1-2; size: -; V: TRBV28; CDR3: CASSFPQDVYGYTF; DNA: TGTGCCAGCAGTTTCCCCCAGGACGTTTATGGCTACACCTTC
D: -; J: TRBJ1-2; size: -; V: TRBV15; CDR3: CATSRETGTGYYGYTF; DNA: TGTGCCACCAGCAGAGAAACAGGCACAGGTTACTATGGCTACACCTTC
D: TRBD1; J: TRBJ2-1; size: -; V: TRBV7-6; CDR3: CASSLQGSSNEQFF; DNA: TGTGCCAGCAGTTTACAGGGGAGTAGCAATGAGCAGTTCTTC
D: -; J: TRBJ1-1; size: -; V: TRBV9; CDR3: CASSVYPSGNTEAFF; DNA: TGTGCCAGCAGCGTATACCCTTCAGGGAACACTGAAGCTTTCTTT
D: -; J: TRBJ2-7; size: -; V: TRBV6-6; CDR3: CASLRTVPYEQYF; DNA: TGTGCCAGCTTACGGACAGTCCCCTACGAGCAGTACTTC
D: TRBD2; J: TRBJ2-2; size: -; V: TRBV11-3; CDR3: CASSLSGTYTGELFF; DNA: TGTGCCAGCAGCTTAAGCGGGACTTACACCGGGGAGCTGTTTTTT
D: -; J: TRBJ2-7; size: -; V: TRBV29-1; CDR3: CSVGGREPYEQYF; DNA: TGCAGCGTTGGAGGGAGAGAACCCTACGAGCAGTACTTC
D: -; J: TRBJ1-1; size: few; V: TRBV5-6; CDR3: CASSLGRNTEAFF; DNA: TGTGCCAGCAGCTTGGGACGGAACACTGAAGCTTTCTTT
D: -; J: TRBJ1-2; size: -; V: TRBV7-9; CDR3: CASSQEDGYTF; DNA: TGTGCCAGCAGCCAGGAGGATGGCTACACCTTC
D: -; J: TRBJ2-3; size: -; V: TRBV29-1; CDR3: CSVEGRGGTDTQYF; DNA: TGCAGCGTTGAAGGCCGGGGTGGAACAGATACGCAGTATTTT
D: -; J: TRBJ1-2; size: -; V: TRBV2; CDR3: CASSEPGYGYTF; DNA: TGTGCCAGCAGTGAGCCTGGCTATGGCTACACCTTC
D: -; J: TRBJ2-2; size: -; V: TRBV5-1; CDR3: CASSATGRNTGELFF; DNA: TGCGCCAGCAGCGCCACAGGGAGGAACACCGGGGAGCTGTTTTTT
D: -; J: TRBJ1-2; size: -; V: TRBV14; CDR3: CASSPVPGYGYTF; DNA: TGTGCCAGCAGTCCAGTGCCGGGGTATGGCTACACCTTC
D: -; J: TRBJ1-1; size: -; V: TRBV2; CDR3: CASTTIGGNTEAFF; DNA: TGTGCCAGCACTACGATCGGGGGGAACACTGAAGCTTTCTTT
D: -; J: TRBJ1-6; size: few; V: TRBV7-9; CDR3: CASSERDSPLHF; DNA: TGTGCCAGCAGCGAGCGCGATTCACCCCTCCACTTT
D: -; J: TRBJ1-2; size: -; V: TRBV4-1; CDR3: CASSQDGGARYGYTF; DNA: TGCGCCAGCAGCCAAGACGGGGGCGCGAGGTATGGCTACACCTTC
D: -; J: TRBJ1-2; size: -; V: TRBV30; CDR3: CAWSPRGPYGYTF; DNA: TGTGCCTGGAGTCCCCGCGGCCCCTATGGCTACACCTTC
D: -; J: TRBJ2-4; size: few; V: TRBV28; CDR3: CASRASVGRKLAKNIQYF; DNA: TGTGCCAGCAGGGCATCGGTAGGCAGAAAGCTAGCCAAAAACATTCAGTACTTC
D: TRBD1; J: TRBJ1-1; size: -; V: TRBV9; CDR3: CASNWTGNTEAFF; DNA: TGTGCCAGCAACTGGACAGGAAACACTGAAGCTTTCTTT
D: -; J: TRBJ1-5; size: -; V: TRBV30; CDR3: CAWSVAQKHQPQHF; DNA: TGTGCCTGGAGTGTCGCACAGAAACATCAGCCCCAGCATTTT
D: TRBD1; J: TRBJ2-7; size: -; V: TRBV7-2; CDR3: CASSKPSGTGGSEQYF; DNA: TGTGCCAGCAGCAAACCTTCCGGGACAGGGGGCTCCGAGCAGTACTTC
D: -; J: TRBJ1-2; size: -; V: TRBV7-2; CDR3: CASSFRRPNYGYTF; DNA: TGTGCCAGCAGCTTCAGGCGGCCGAACTATGGCTACACCTTC
D: -; J: TRBJ2-2; size: few; V: TRBV28; CDR3: CASSFISGELFF; DNA: TGTGCCAGCAGTTTCATATCCGGGGAGCTGTTTTTT
D: -; J: TRBJ2-7; size: -; V: TRBV5-6; CDR3: CASSWEGQVSYEQYF; DNA: TGTGCCAGCAGCTGGGAGGGACAGGTCTCCTACGAGCAGTACTTC
D: -; J: TRBJ2-3; size: few; V: TRBV29-1; CDR3: CSAIPTTDTQYF; DNA: TGCAGCGCCATCCCGACCACAGATACGCAGTATTTT